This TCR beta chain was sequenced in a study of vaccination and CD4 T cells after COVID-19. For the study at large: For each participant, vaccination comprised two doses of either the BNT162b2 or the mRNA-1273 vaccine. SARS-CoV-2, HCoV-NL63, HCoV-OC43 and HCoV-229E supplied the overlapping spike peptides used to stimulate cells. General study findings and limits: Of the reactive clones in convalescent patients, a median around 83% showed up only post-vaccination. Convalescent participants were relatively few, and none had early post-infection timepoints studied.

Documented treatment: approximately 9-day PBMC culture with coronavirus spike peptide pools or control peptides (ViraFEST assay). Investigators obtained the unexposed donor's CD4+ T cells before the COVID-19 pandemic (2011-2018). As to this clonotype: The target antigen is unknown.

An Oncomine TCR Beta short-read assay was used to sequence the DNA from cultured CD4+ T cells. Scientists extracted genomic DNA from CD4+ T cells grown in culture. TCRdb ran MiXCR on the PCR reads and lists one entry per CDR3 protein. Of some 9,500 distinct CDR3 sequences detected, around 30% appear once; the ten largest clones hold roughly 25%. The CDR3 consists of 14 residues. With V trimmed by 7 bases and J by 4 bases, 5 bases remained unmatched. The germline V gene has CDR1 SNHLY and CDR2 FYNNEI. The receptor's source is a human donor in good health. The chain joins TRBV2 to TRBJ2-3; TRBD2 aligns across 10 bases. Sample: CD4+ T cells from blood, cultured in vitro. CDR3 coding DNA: TGTGCCAGCAACGAGCGGGAGGGATCAGATACGCAGTATTTT. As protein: CASNEREGSDTQYF.